A selection of T cell receptor beta chains follows, all from one sample in a study of identical twins. MiXCR was run by TCRdb on the 5' RACE reads, yielding one entry per CDR3 protein. The sample gives approximately 410,000 distinct CDR3 sequences, around a sixth of which show up once; 9% to 15% is in the top ten. The specimen was naive T cells sorted from blood. Receptors originate from a man between 45 and 60 years old in good health. Both conserved end residues are part of each CDR3. D genes are given only for firm matches. Size is stated for part of the rows, as once, few or many counts, or as a class when the clone is expanded.

v_gene	abundance	j_gene	d_gene	CDR3nt	CDR3aa
TRBV5-1	-	TRBJ1-4	-	TGCGCCAGCAAAACCTCTGATCCTTATAATGAAAAACTGTTTTTT	CASKTSDPYNEKLFF
TRBV5-1	-	TRBJ2-2	-	TGCGCCAGCAGCTTGTGGGGGGACCGGCCCGGGGAGCTGTTTTTT	CASSLWGDRPGELFF
TRBV20-1	many	TRBJ1-1	-	TGCAGTGCTAGGGACACTGCGAACACTGAAGCTTTCTTT	CSARDTANTEAFF
TRBV7-9	many	TRBJ1-5	-	TGTGCCAGCAGCCCTTTGCGGAGCAATCAGCCCCAGCATTTT	CASSPLRSNQPQHF
TRBV27	few	TRBJ1-1	TRBD1	TGTGCCAGCAGTCGTGGGGCAGGGGGATCCACTGAAGCTTTCTTT	CASSRGAGGSTEAFF
TRBV4-1	-	TRBJ2-1	TRBD2	TGCGCCAGCAGCCAAGATTCCGGACTAGCGGCTCGGGAGCAGTTCTTC	CASSQDSGLAAREQFF
TRBV27	few	TRBJ2-6	TRBD2	TGTGCCAGCAGTTCCCTGACTAGCAGTTTCTCTGGGGCCAACGTCCTGACTTTC	CASSSLTSSFSGANVLTF
TRBV12-3/TRBV12-4	many	TRBJ2-5	TRBD2	TGTGCCATCCGTGGACTAGCGGGAGACGAAGAGACCCAGTACTTC	CAIRGLAGDEETQYF
TRBV6-2/TRBV6-3	many	TRBJ1-5	-	TGTGCCAGCAGCTCATGGACGAATCAGCCCCAGCATTTT	CASSSWTNQPQHF
TRBV28	many	TRBJ2-5	-	TGTGCCAGCACCCTGGGGGAGACCCAGTACTTC	CASTLGETQYF
TRBV6-1	few	TRBJ1-1	-	TGTGCCAGCAAGCTGGTGACGGGCTACACTGAAGCTTTCTTT	CASKLVTGYTEAFF
TRBV7-2	-	TRBJ2-7	TRBD2	TGTGCCAGCAGCTCTCGAGCGGGAGGAGCCTACGAGCAGTACTTC	CASSSRAGGAYEQYF
TRBV6-1	-	TRBJ2-3	-	TGTGCCAGCAGGGACTTACCCAGCACAGATACGCAGTATTTT	CASRDLPSTDTQYF
TRBV20-1	many	TRBJ1-5	-	TGCAGTGCTAGAAAGCCGGGACCCAGCAGCTTTAGCAATCAGCCCCAGCATTTT	CSARKPGPSSFSNQPQHF
TRBV5-1	many	TRBJ1-1	-	TGCGCCAGCAGCTTGGATAGTCAGGGCCTCACTGAAGCTTTCTTT	CASSLDSQGLTEAFF
TRBV20-1	many	TRBJ1-6	TRBD1	TGCAGTGCTAGAGCACCCGGGACAGGGGGCTCTTCACCCCTCCACTTT	CSARAPGTGGSSPLHF
TRBV5-1	-	TRBJ2-3	TRBD1	TGCGCCAGCAGCTTGGAGGACAGGGAGATAGATACGCAGTATTTT	CASSLEDREIDTQYF
TRBV20-1	many	TRBJ1-1	-	TGCAGTGTCGGGGTGACTGAAGCTTTCTTT	CSVGVTEAFF
TRBV20-1	-	TRBJ2-5	-	TGCAGTGCTAGAGATTGGGGACTAACGCCAGGGGGGACCCAGTACTTC	CSARDWGLTPGGTQYF
TRBV20-1	-	TRBJ2-7	TRBD2	TGCAGTGCGGAGGGACTAGCGGGGGGTGTCTCCTACGAGCAGTACTTC	CSAEGLAGGVSYEQYF
TRBV7-9	many	TRBJ1-1	-	TGTGCCAGCAGCGGACTGGGAAGGGGGGAGGGCACTGAAGCTTTCTTT	CASSGLGRGEGTEAFF
TRBV4-1	few	TRBJ2-1	TRBD2	TGCGCCAGCAGCCAAGACGGGAGGGGGGCCGGCAAGGAGCAGTTCTTC	CASSQDGRGAGKEQFF
TRBV27	many	TRBJ2-3	TRBD2	TGTGCCAGCAGTTTATCCTCCCGACTAGCGGGAGTGAGTGCCACAGATACGCAGTATTTT	CASSLSSRLAGVSATDTQYF
TRBV3-1	few	TRBJ2-1	TRBD2	TGTGCCAGCAGCCTGCGCGGGGGGGTTGGGAATGAGCAGTTCTTC	CASSLRGGVGNEQFF
TRBV20-1	many	TRBJ2-5	TRBD2	TGCACGTTAACTAGCGAAGGAGAGACCCAGTACTTC	CTLTSEGETQYF
TRBV4-2	many	TRBJ2-7	TRBD2	TGTGCCAGCAGCCCTGGAGGACTAGCGGGGTTCTACGAGCAGTACTTC	CASSPGGLAGFYEQYF
TRBV15	once	TRBJ2-2	-	TGTGCCACCAGCAGAGGTGCAGGTTGGAACACCGGGGAGCTGTTTTTT	CATSRGAGWNTGELFF
TRBV11-2	-	TRBJ1-2	-	TGTGCCAGCAGCTTAGAAGGGCAGGAGTATGGCTACACCTTC	CASSLEGQEYGYTF
TRBV20-1	many	TRBJ1-1	-	TGCAGTGCTAGAGAAGCGGGGAGACAGACGAACACTGAAGCTTTCTTT	CSAREAGRQTNTEAFF
TRBV6-1	few	TRBJ1-5	-	TGTGCCAGCAGTGGCCGGGACGGTTATCAGCCCCAGCATTTT	CASSGRDGYQPQHF
TRBV13	many	TRBJ2-7	TRBD2	TGTGCCAGCAGCTGGAGCTCCGGGACTAGCACCTACGAGCAGTACTTC	CASSWSSGTSTYEQYF
TRBV18	-	TRBJ2-3	-	TGTGCCAGCTCACCAATGATCACAGATACGCAGTATTTT	CASSPMITDTQYF
TRBV7-9	-	TRBJ2-7	-	TGTGCCAGCAGCTTAGACGGGTTCGGGGAGCAGTACTTC	CASSLDGFGEQYF
TRBV27	-	TRBJ2-1	-	TGTGCCAGCAGTTTAGGGACGGTCCTTTACAATGAGCAGTTCTTC	CASSLGTVLYNEQFF
TRBV18	many	TRBJ1-1	-	TGTGCCAGCTCACCGGCCTCGTCCGGGGGGGGTACTGAAGCTTTCTTT	CASSPASSGGGTEAFF
TRBV25-1	few	TRBJ2-1	-	TGTGCCAGCAGTGAGGTAGGCAGCTGGGAGCAGTTCTTC	CASSEVGSWEQFF
TRBV7-2	-	TRBJ2-3	-	TGTGCCAGCACCACCGGGGGATCCACAGATACGCAGTATTTT	CASTTGGSTDTQYF
TRBV2	many	TRBJ1-5	TRBD1	TGTGCCAGCAGGGACAGGGAGCATCAGCCCCAGCATTTT	CASRDREHQPQHF
TRBV7-9	many	TRBJ2-3	TRBD1	TGTGCCAGCAGCTTATCGACAGGGGGCCTCACAGATACGCAGTATTTT	CASSLSTGGLTDTQYF
TRBV6-5	few	TRBJ1-5	-	TGTGCCAGCAGTTTGCGGTTTGCCAGGGGTAGCAATCAGCCCCAGCATTTT	CASSLRFARGSNQPQHF
TRBV5-1	many	TRBJ1-1	-	TGCGCCAGCAGCTTGTGGGGGTTGGAAACTGAAGCTTTCTTT	CASSLWGLETEAFF
TRBV15	few	TRBJ2-4	TRBD2	TGTGCCACCAGCCAATTTCGCGGGGGCAAAAACATTCAGTACTTC	CATSQFRGGKNIQYF
TRBV7-2	-	TRBJ1-1	-	TGTGCCAGCAGGTCAACGAACACTGAAGCTTTCTTT	CASRSTNTEAFF
TRBV10-3	-	TRBJ2-3	-	TGTGCCATTGCGCGGGATTACACAGATACGCAGTATTTT	CAIARDYTDTQYF
TRBV27	-	TRBJ2-7	-	TGTGCCAGCAGCTATACGGAGGGCGAGCAGTACTTC	CASSYTEGEQYF
TRBV15	few	TRBJ1-3	-	TGTGCCACCAGCCTAAGCTCTGGAAACACCATATATTTT	CATSLSSGNTIYF
TRBV5-1	few	TRBJ2-1	-	TGCGCCAGCAGCCAGCTTGGGGGATACAACAATGAGCAGTTCTTC	CASSQLGGYNNEQFF
TRBV4-3	few	TRBJ2-7	-	TGCGCCAGCAGCCAAGATCCGGGGGCTGGCGAGCAGTACTTC	CASSQDPGAGEQYF